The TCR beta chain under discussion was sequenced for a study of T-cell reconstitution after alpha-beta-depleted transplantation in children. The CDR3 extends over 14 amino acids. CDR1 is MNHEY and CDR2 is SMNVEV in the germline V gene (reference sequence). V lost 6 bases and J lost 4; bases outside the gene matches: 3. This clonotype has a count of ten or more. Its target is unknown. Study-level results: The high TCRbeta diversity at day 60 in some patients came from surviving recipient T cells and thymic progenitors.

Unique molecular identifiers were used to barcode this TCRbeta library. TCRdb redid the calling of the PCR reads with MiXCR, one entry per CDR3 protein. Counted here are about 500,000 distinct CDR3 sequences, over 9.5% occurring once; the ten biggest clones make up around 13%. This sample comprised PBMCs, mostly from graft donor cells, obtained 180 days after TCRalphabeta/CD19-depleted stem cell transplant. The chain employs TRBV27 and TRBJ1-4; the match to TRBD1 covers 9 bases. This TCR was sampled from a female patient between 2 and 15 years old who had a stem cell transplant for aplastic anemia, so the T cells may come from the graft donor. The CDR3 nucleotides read TGTGCCAGCAGAAGACAGGGGGATAATGAAAAACTGTTTTTT. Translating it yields CASRRQGDNEKLFF.